One and the same sample provided the 23 T cell receptor beta chains below, sequenced in a study of cytomegalovirus exposure and HLA in healthy donors. Assay used: immunoSEQ multiplex PCR; TCRdb lists only in-frame clones, some missing. This table holds a few hundred thousand clones, 90% to 95% found once. The sequenced sample consisted of PBMCs. These receptors came from a woman between 18 and 29 years old in good health and CMV-seronegative.

The chain combines TRBV7-9 with TRBJ1-1, with D unresolved. Germline V gene data show CDR1 as SEHNR and CDR2 as FQNEAQ (reference sequence). The CDR3 length is 12 residues. V was trimmed by 4 bases and J by 6 bases, leaving 9 bases between them. For the CDR3, the DNA is TGTGCCAGCAGCTCAGGCCTTCCTGAAGCTTTCTTT. This translates into CASSSGLPEAFF.

V gene TRBV30 combines with J gene TRBJ1-1; 8 bases are shared with TRBD1. Germline V gene sequence: CDR1 GTSNPN, CDR2 SVGIG (reference sequence). V was pared by 5 bases and J by 6 bases, with 14 bases of the junction left unmatched. The CDR3 totals 15 residues. In nucleotides, the CDR3 is TGTGCCTGGGGGTGGGACAGGCCAGGGGTCGCTGAAGCTTTCTTT. Translated, it gives CAWGWDRPGVAEAFF. Filled out from reference TRBV30 and TRBJ1-1, the complete variable domain reads SQTIHQWPATLVQPVGSPLSLECTVEGTSNPNLYWYRQAAGRGLQLLFYSVGIGQISSEVPQNLSASRPQDRQFILSSKKLLLSDSGFYLCAWGWDRPGVAEAFFGQGTRLTVV.

The chain links TRBV9 to TRBJ1-2, with D possibly being TRBD1 (5 bases). Germline V CDR1 and CDR2: SGDLS, YYNGEE. The CDR3 runs to 15 residues. Deletions cut 0 bases from V and 5 bases from J, with 14 bases between. CDR3 DNA: TGTGCCAGCAGCGTAGTGGAAGGGGATCTTTATGGCTACACCTTC. Translated, it gives CASSVVEGDLYGYTF.

The V gene is TRBV27, the J gene TRBJ2-7; TRBD1 agrees at 9 bases. Trimming at V came to 8 bases and at J to 3 bases, leaving 5 bases not matched to a gene. The CDR3 contains 13 residues. Germline loops: CDR1 MNHEY, CDR2 SMNVEV (reference sequence). CDR3 DNA sequence: TGTGCCAGCTCACAGGGGGCCAACTACGAGCAGTACTTC. This sequence encodes CASSQGANYEQYF.

The chain couples TRBV9 to TRBJ2-3; 8 nucleotides align to TRBD2. This CDR3 contains 16 residues. V dropped 0 bases and J dropped 1; count of bases not matched to a gene: 4. Germline CDR1 is SGDLS and CDR2 is YYNGEE. The CDR3 is CASSVASGGGTDTQYF. Written as DNA, the CDR3 is TGTGCCAGCAGCGTAGCTTCCGGGGGGGGCACAGATACGCAGTATTTT.

The rearrangement joins TRBV30 to TRBJ2-6; unclear D gene. This CDR3 region has 13 residues. Trimming shortened V by 0 bases and J by 4 bases, and 4 bases separated the two germline ends. From germline, CDR1 is GTSNPN and CDR2 SVGIG (reference sequence). The CDR3 region is CAWSVAGANVLTF. CDR3 nucleotides: TGTGCCTGGAGTGTAGCCGGGGCCAACGTCCTGACTTTC.

The V gene is TRBV27, the J gene TRBJ2-1, with D perhaps TRBD2 (6 bases). The V and J ends lost 2 bases and 5 bases respectively, with 13 bases between them. Germline V gene sequence: CDR1 MNHEY, CDR2 SMNVEV (reference sequence). CDR3 size: 15 residues. The CDR3 DNA reads as TGTGCCAGCAGTTTAGGGGGGAGTGTCAACAATGAGCAGTTCTTC. It yields the protein CASSLGGSVNNEQFF.

In regard to this clone: A junction end diverges from the germline sequence, so it may reflect a read error. The chain employs TRBV6-1 and TRBJ2-5, with D possibly being TRBD1 (5 bases). CDR1 MNHNS and CDR2 SASEGT come from the germline V gene. CDR3 length: 12 amino acids. This chain's CDR3 is CASSRTQGTQYF. In DNA form, the CDR3 reads TGTGCCAGCAGCCGGACACAAGGGACCCAGTACTTC.

The rearrangement joins TRBV27 to TRBJ2-7; 7 bases are a match to TRBD1. The trim removed 2 bases at V and 6 bases at J, leaving 1 base unmatched. Germline values: CDR1 MNHEY, CDR2 SMNVEV (reference sequence). The CDR3 sequence is 12 residues long. The CDR3 DNA sequence: TGTGCCAGCAGTTTAGACAGGGTCGAGCAGTACTTC. It is translated as CASSLDRVEQYF.

This chain joins TRBV2 and TRBJ2-1; 16 bases line up with TRBD2. Trimming removed 6 bases from V and 10 bases from J; junction bases left unmatched: 9. The CDR3 extends over 16 amino acids. CDR1 SNHLY and CDR2 FYNNEI come from the germline V gene. CDR3 DNA: TGTGCCAGCAGCCCCGGGACTAGCGGGAGGGTTGGGGAGCAGTTCTTC. It is translated as CASSPGTSGRVGEQFF.

The chain uses TRBV7-6 and TRBJ2-7; 8 nucleotides match TRBD1. Per germline, CDR1 SGHVS and CDR2 FNYEAQ. The CDR3 is 15 residues long. V shed 3 bases and J 2 bases; nucleotides not matched to a gene: 6. For the CDR3, the DNA is TGTGCCAGCAGCTTCGGGACAGGCGACGCCTACGAGCAGTACTTC. This encodes CASSFGTGDAYEQYF.

The chain carries TRBV30 and TRBJ2-7; weak D call: TRBD2 (7 bases). CDR1 GTSNPN and CDR2 SVGIG come from the germline V gene (reference sequence). This CDR3 has 14 residues. With 0 bases removed from V and 6 bases from J, the gap between germline ends came to 15 bases. In DNA form, the CDR3 reads TGTGCCTGGAGTGTACGGGGGGCCCCCCCCGAGCAGTACTTC. Amino acids: CAWSVRGAPPEQYF. The full variable domain, its missing parts supplied by reference TRBV30 and TRBJ2-7, is SQTIHQWPATLVQPVGSPLSLECTVEGTSNPNLYWYRQAAGRGLQLLFYSVGIGQISSEVPQNLSASRPQDRQFILSSKKLLLSDSGFYLCAWSVRGAPPEQYFGPGTRLTVT.

The chain has TRBV4-1 and TRBJ2-7, with D possibly TRBD2 on 5 matching bases. Germline values: CDR1 MGHRA, CDR2 YSYEKL. V gave up 0 bases and J gave up 0 bases, with 12 bases separating them. The CDR3 is made up of 16 amino acids. The CDR3 DNA follows: TGCGCCAGCAGCCAAGATCCAAGCGGAAGCTCCTACGAGCAGTACTTC. It codes for CASSQDPSGSSYEQYF.

The rearrangement joins TRBV7-9 to TRBJ1-2; 9 bases match TRBD1. Germline assignment: CDR1 SEHNR and CDR2 FQNEAQ (reference sequence). Trimming removed 6 bases from V and 7 bases from J; junction bases left unmatched: 9. There are 14 residues in the CDR3. In nucleotides, the CDR3 is TGTGCCAGCAGTAGGGACAGGGTTGATTCTGGCTACACCTTC. Its translation is CASSRDRVDSGYTF.

V is TRBV29-1 and J is TRBJ2-1; D remains unclear. CDR3 size: 16 residues. From germline, CDR1 is SQVTM and CDR2 ANQGSEA. V was pared by 3 bases and J by 1 base, with 16 bases between. The CDR3 DNA is TGCAGCGTTGACCTCGCTCGTTTCGGGTCCTACAATGAGCAGTTCTTC. This gives the protein CSVDLARFGSYNEQFF.

V and J are TRBV5-1 and TRBJ1-1; perhaps TRBD1 as D (5 bases). The CDR3 runs 14 residues. Germline V gene lookup returns CDR1 SGHRS and CDR2 YFSETQ. V was shortened by 1 base and J by 3 bases, with 10 bases between the two germline ends. In nucleotides, the CDR3 is TGCGCCAGCAGCTTGAAGGGAGGGGACACTGAAGCTTTCTTT. Its translation is CASSLKGGDTEAFF. Complete variable domain (other parts from reference TRBV5-1 and TRBJ1-1): KAGVTQTPRYLIKTRGQQVTLSCSPISGHRSVSWYQQTPGQGLQFLFEYFSETQRNKGNFPGRFSGRQFSNSRSEMNVSTLELGDSALYLCASSLKGGDTEAFFGQGTRLTVV.

CDR3 DNA: TGCGCCAGCAGCTTGTTTGGGACTAGCGAAAGTGAGCAGTTCTTC. This gives the protein CASSLFGTSESEQFF. The chain recombines TRBV5-1 with TRBJ2-1, with TRBD2 identical over 10 bases. This CDR3 spans 15 amino acids. J was trimmed by 9 bases and V by 1 base; bases with no gene match: 7. Germline assignment: CDR1 SGHRS and CDR2 YFSETQ.

The J gene is TRBJ2-3, the V gene TRBV2; D gene unclear. This CDR3 is 15 amino acids long. CDR1 and CDR2 (germline): SNHLY, FYNNEI. V was shortened by 8 bases and J by 2 bases, with 17 bases between the two germline ends. This chain's CDR3 is CASGGLAAYTDTQYF. CDR3 in DNA: TGTGCCAGCGGTGGGCTGGCGGCTTACACAGATACGCAGTATTTT.

The genes are TRBV7-8 and TRBJ2-3, with D possibly TRBD2 on 5 matching bases. The ends were cut back, 5 bases at V and 7 bases at J, with 22 bases in the middle. Germline V gives CDR1 SGHVS, CDR2 FQNEAQ. The CDR3 is 16 amino acids. In DNA form, the CDR3 reads TGTGCCAGCAGCCCACAGCGGTCCCTTGGTGTGAATACGCAGTATTTT. Translation gives CASSPQRSLGVNTQYF.

The CDR3 sequence is CASSYVRRAVTQYF. The CDR3 DNA follows: TGTGCCAGCAGTTACGTTCGGCGAGCGGTGACCCAGTACTTC. The chain couples TRBV6-5 to TRBJ2-5, with D tentatively TRBD2 (5 bases). Germline CDR1 and CDR2: MNHEY and SVGAGI. V lost 2 bases to trimming and J lost 7 bases, with 14 bases between them. This CDR3 comprises 14 residues.

J is TRBJ2-3 and V is TRBV5-4, with 12 positions matching TRBD2. The V gene's germline CDR1 is SGHNT and CDR2 YYREEE (reference sequence). CDR3 length equals 15 residues. V was clipped by 4 bases and J by 7 bases; unmatched bases: 7. DNA for the CDR3: TGTGCCAGCAGCGGTCTAGCGGGAGGGCGGAATACGCAGTATTTT. Its protein product is CASSGLAGGRNTQYF.

This rearrangement joins TRBV10-3 to TRBJ2-3, with D perhaps TRBD1 (5 bases). The CDR3 is made up of 14 amino acids. The ends were cut back, 10 bases at V and 3 bases at J, with 17 bases in the middle. Germline CDR1 is ENHRY and CDR2 is SYGVKD. The CDR3, as DNA: TGTGCCACCGTAAAACTCCAGGGTACAGATACGCAGTATTTT. This codes for CATVKLQGTDTQYF.

This clone was detected only a few times. The sample carries other DNA sequences with the same CDR3. V and J are TRBV27 and TRBJ2-1, with 8 bases that match TRBD2. Germline CDR1 MNHEY, CDR2 SMNVEV (reference sequence). Trimming at V came to 3 bases and at J to 3 bases, leaving 4 bases not matched to a gene. The CDR3 totals 15 residues. The CDR3 loop is CASSLTSGSYNEQFF. The CDR3 nucleotides read TGTGCCAGCAGTTTGACAAGCGGGAGCTACAATGAGCAGTTCTTC.